A selection of T cell receptor beta chains follows, all from one sample in a study of T cell repertoires in cytomegalovirus infection. Their target antigens are unknown. TCRdb re-called the reads through MiXCR, storing one row per CDR3 protein. The profile covers around 430,000 distinct CDR3 sequences, with about two fifths appearing a single time and about 39% taken by the ten largest. Sequences were derived from cultured PBMCs, sampled from culture after CMV antigen stimulation. These receptors were obtained from a human donor in good health (CMV status not recorded). Some clones in this sample may be carry-over from other donors' samples. The CDR3 runs from the conserved cysteine through the conserved F or W. Fields, in order: V gene, CDR3 length, J gene, CDR3 protein.

TRBV6-2/TRBV6-3	16	TRBJ2-2	CASAPWTGPNTGELFF
TRBV29-1	13	TRBJ1-1	CSVQKGLNTEAFF
TRBV24-1	18	TRBJ2-1	CATSDLPPAWAGDNEQFF
TRBV6-6	14	TRBJ2-7	CASSYSGSYYEQYF
TRBV19	15	TRBJ2-1	CASRGRVAGDNEQFF
TRBV11-2	13	TRBJ2-3	CASSSPYPDTQYF
TRBV7-2	14	TRBJ1-5	CASSLRAADQPQHF
TRBV4-1	14	TRBJ2-7	CASSQGGFGVEQYF
TRBV12-3/TRBV12-4	13	TRBJ2-3	CASSPLQSDTQYF
TRBV7-6	13	TRBJ2-3	CASAGWEVDTQYF
TRBV6-6	15	TRBJ2-1	CASSYASSSLDEQFF
TRBV6-1	17	TRBJ1-5	CASRSRDRSIFDQPQHF
TRBV7-9	9	TRBJ2-3	CASSAGVGF
TRBV20-1	17	TRBJ1-1	CSARGAGQGGWITEAFF
TRBV7-2	16	TRBJ2-5	CASSRQQNRVLETQYF
TRBV19	13	TRBJ1-2	CASSSGQRGGYTF
TRBV7-8	15	TRBJ2-3	CASSSKRERTDTQYF
TRBV7-2	12	TRBJ1-2	CASSFNMAGYTF
TRBV19	15	TRBJ1-1	CASSPRTGFNTEAFF
TRBV5-1	11	TRBJ2-5	CATRDQETQYF
TRBV12-3/TRBV12-4	15	TRBJ2-1	CASSLNQGGYNEQFF
TRBV20-1	13	TRBJ2-7	CSARRGRWDEQYF